This entry lists 29 T cell receptor beta chains sequenced from one sample in a study of blood T cells in healthy people across ages. The authors ran a second PCR of 7 to 11 cycles using a sample-barcoded 5' primer and a J-beta primer mix. TCRdb ran MiXCR on the 5' RACE reads and lists one entry per CDR3 protein. There are fewer than 750,000 distinct CDR3 sequences in the sample; over 40% occur only once, and about 13% lies in the top ten. The sample consisted of blood. These receptors came from a woman older than 75 in good health.

This clonotype appeared many times. The chain recombines TRBV7-2 with TRBJ2-1; TRBD2 matches 7 bases. Germline V CDR1 and CDR2: SGHTA, FQGNSA. The CDR3 runs to 11 residues. After removal of 1 base from V and 14 bases from J, the junction contained 2 bases not matched to a gene. For the CDR3, the DNA is TGTGCCAGCAGCTTAGGGACTAGTAAGTTCTTC. This codes for CASSLGTSKFF.

The V and J genes are TRBV27 and TRBJ2-5; TRBD2 matches at 9 bases. TRBJ2-7 matches the DNA end more closely, so the J call is doubtful. The CDR3 covers 18 residues. In germline, CDR1 is MNHEY, CDR2 SMNVEV (reference sequence). CDR3: CASSFWVSGSKLTYEQYF. The CDR3 DNA is TGTGCCAGCAGTTTTTGGGTTAGCGGGAGCAAGCTCACCTACGAGCAGTACTTC.

This clonotype is a singleton in its sample. V and J are TRBV6-1 and TRBJ1-1; TRBD1 matches 10 bases. J gave up 1 base and V 6 bases, and 8 bases lay outside the gene matches. The CDR3 length is 16 residues. Germline V CDR1 and CDR2: MNHNS, SASEGT. The CDR3 DNA reads TGTGCCAGCAGAGGACAGGGGGAAATAGGGAACACTGAAGCTTTCTTT. This codes for CASRGQGEIGNTEAFF.

Turning to this clonotype: This may be a read error, as it is one base from a much larger clone. The rearrangement links TRBV5-1 to TRBJ2-5; D possibly corresponds to TRBD1 (5 bases). This CDR3 is built from 14 residues. Germline values: CDR1 SGHRS, CDR2 YFSETQ. V was shortened by 2 bases and J by 3 bases, with 11 bases between the two germline ends. CDR3 coding DNA: TGCGCCAGCAGCTTTGCCGCGACAGAAGAGACCCAGTACTTC. This sequence encodes CASSFAATEETQYF.

As for this clonotype: One base away lies a much larger clone, so this may be a sequencing read error. The gene calls are TRBV12-3 or TRBV12-4 and TRBJ2-7, with a possible D match to TRBD2 (6 bases). V lost 6 bases and J lost 6, with 15 bases in between. The CDR3 is 13 amino acids. CDR3 sequence reads: CASSPTGGIEQYF. DNA for the CDR3: TGTGCCAGCAGCCCCACAGGAGGGATCGAGCAGTACTTC.

V is TRBV25-1 and J is TRBJ2-7; possible D gene TRBD1, 5 bases. Germline CDR1 reads MGHDK; CDR2 reads SYGVNS. V was clipped by 3 bases and J by 5 bases, with 11 bases between them. The CDR3 length is 13 residues. In DNA, the CDR3 is TGTGCCAGCAGTGATACGGACAACCACGAGCAGTACTTC. Protein: CASSDTDNHEQYF.

Of note for this clonotype: A much larger clonotype is one base distant, so this may be a read error. The chain links TRBV3-1 to TRBJ2-3, with D unclear. This CDR3 is 13 amino acids long. CDR1 LGHDT and CDR2 YNNKEL come from the germline V gene (reference sequence). The CDR3: CTSSQGLTDTQYF. The CDR3 DNA reads as TGTACCAGCAGCCAAGGGCTCACAGATACGCAGTATTTT.

The V gene is TRBV5-1, the J gene TRBJ2-7, with D possibly TRBD1 on 5 matching bases. Trimming took off 0 bases at V and 2 bases at J, with 9 bases between the two ends. Per germline, CDR1 SGHRS and CDR2 YFSETQ. This CDR3 has 14 residues. CDR3 region: CASSLVEGAYEQYF. The CDR3 nucleotides are TGCGCCAGCAGCTTGGTGGAAGGGGCCTACGAGCAGTACTTC.

This clonotype was counted ten times or more. CDR3 nucleotide sequence: TGTGCCAGCAGCACCCCGGAGGAGTTAGCCAAAAACATTCAGTACTTC. This sequence encodes CASSTPEELAKNIQYF. The V and J genes are TRBV13 and TRBJ2-4, with D maybe TRBD2 (5 bases). This CDR3 region has 16 residues. Trimming shortened V by 5 bases and J by 0 bases, and 14 bases separated the two germline ends. Germline-derived CDR1 and CDR2 are PRHDT and FYEKMQ (reference sequence).

This clonotype was observed a handful of times. The chain combines TRBV5-1 with TRBJ2-4; D unresolved. CDR3 length equals 16 residues. With 0 bases removed from V and 0 bases from J, the gap between germline ends came to 10 bases. The germline V gene has CDR1 SGHRS and CDR2 YFSETQ. The CDR3 sequence: CASSLGVQQAKNIQYF. CDR3 DNA sequence: TGCGCCAGCAGCTTGGGGGTTCAGCAAGCCAAAAACATTCAGTACTTC.

The rearrangement links TRBV14 to TRBJ2-4, with D unclear. This CDR3 has 13 residues. V lost 3 bases and J 6 bases, leaving 9 bases between the germline ends. Germline CDR1 and CDR2: SGHDN and FVKESK. The CDR3 protein is CASSQILGNIQYF. The CDR3 nucleotides are TGTGCCAGCAGCCAGATATTGGGAAACATTCAGTACTTC.

This clonotype appeared a few times. The V gene is TRBV25-1, the J gene TRBJ1-2; 7 bases are a match to TRBD1. The germline CDR1 and CDR2 sequences are MGHDK and SYGVNS. The V segment lost 0 bases and the J segment 8 bases; nucleotides outside the gene matches: 6. The CDR3 spans 14 residues. The CDR3 region is CASSEYIGGSGYTF. The DNA of the CDR3 is TGTGCCAGCAGTGAATATATAGGGGGCAGCGGCTACACCTTC.

This clonotype was observed many times. The V gene is TRBV5-1, the J gene TRBJ2-7, with 7 bases that match TRBD1. This CDR3 contains 14 residues. The germline gives CDR1 SGHRS, CDR2 YFSETQ. J was trimmed by 5 bases and V by 5 bases; bases with no gene match: 10. CDR3 sequence (DNA): TGCGCCAGCAGTTCGGGACAGCCGGTAAACGAGCAGTACTTC. Protein: CASSSGQPVNEQYF.

The chain carries TRBV20-1 and TRBJ2-1; perhaps TRBD2 as D (5 bases). Germline V gives CDR1 DFQATT, CDR2 SNEGSKA (reference sequence). CDR3 length: 17 residues. Trimming took 5 bases from V and 9 from J, leaving 29 bases between them. CDR3 DNA sequence: TGCAGTGCTCTAAAGGCGGGCGGTCACTCGATTCACAGTGAGCAGTTCTTC. Translation: CSALKAGGHSIHSEQFF.

The J gene is TRBJ1-1, the V gene TRBV20-1; maybe TRBD1 (6 bases). This CDR3 region has 13 residues. The V end was cut by 8 bases, the J end by 5 bases, with 18 bases between. In germline, CDR1 is DFQATT, CDR2 SNEGSKA (reference sequence). Here the CDR3 reads CSPGGLLGTEAFF. CDR3 sequence (DNA): TGCAGTCCGGGGGGCCTTTTGGGGACTGAAGCTTTCTTT.

The chain is built from TRBV5-1 and TRBJ2-3, with 8 bases that match TRBD2. Germline V gene lookup returns CDR1 SGHRS and CDR2 YFSETQ. The CDR3 sequence is 15 residues long. The V segment lost 2 bases and the J segment 2 bases; nucleotides outside the gene matches: 4. The CDR3 coding sequence is TGCGCCAGCAGCTTAACTAGCGGCCACACAGATACGCAGTATTTT. Translating it yields CASSLTSGHTDTQYF.

This rearrangement joins TRBV28 to TRBJ2-3; 9 positions match TRBD2. V gave up 3 bases and J gave up 4 bases; unmatched junction bases: 11. Germline-derived CDR1 and CDR2 are MDHEN and SYDVKM. This CDR3 spans 17 amino acids. DNA for the CDR3: TGTGCCAGCAGTTTGGGTGCCTTGGGACTAGCTGCAGATACGCAGTATTTT. Protein product: CASSLGALGLAADTQYF. The complete variable domain, with remaining parts taken from reference TRBV28 and TRBJ2-3, reads DVKVTQSSRYLVKRTGEKVFLECVQDMDHENMFWYRQDPGLGLRLIYFSYDVKMKEKGDIPEGYSVSREKKERFSLILESASTNQTSMYLCASSLGALGLAADTQYFGPGTRLTVL.

J is TRBJ1-2 and V is TRBV3-1; D ambiguous. V lost 0 bases to trimming and J lost 3 bases, with 11 bases between them. Germline V gene data show CDR1 as LGHDT and CDR2 as YNNKEL (reference sequence). The CDR3 sequence is 15 residues long. CDR3 sequence reads: CASSQDLSAYYGYTF. CDR3 DNA sequence: TGTGCCAGCAGCCAAGATCTGTCGGCTTACTATGGCTACACCTTC.

The chain combines TRBV6-1 with TRBJ2-1; perhaps TRBD1 as D (5 bases). Trimming removed 4 bases at V and 9 bases at J, with 13 bases between. In germline, CDR1 is MNHNS, CDR2 SASEGT. This CDR3 comprises 13 residues. CDR3 DNA: TGTGCCAGCAGTGTAGCAGGGCTGAGTGAGCAGTTCTTC. Translation: CASSVAGLSEQFF.

CDR3 region: CSFSGTGTAYGYTF. CDR3 coding DNA: TGCAGTTTTTCCGGGACAGGGACGGCCTATGGCTACACCTTC. This sequence joins TRBV20-1 and TRBJ1-2; 9 bases line up with TRBD1. The CDR3 is 14 residues long. V was pared by 8 bases and J by 4 bases, with 11 bases of the junction left unmatched. Germline CDR1 is DFQATT and CDR2 is SNEGSKA (reference sequence).

Ten or more counts support this clonotype. In nucleotides, the CDR3 is TGCAGCGCCCCTGGTGGGTACAATGAGCAGTTCTTC. Protein: CSAPGGYNEQFF. The chain recombines TRBV29-1 with TRBJ2-1, with unresolved D. Germline assignment: CDR1 SQVTM and CDR2 ANQGSEA. V dropped 7 bases and J dropped 4 bases, with 11 bases sitting between them. The CDR3 covers 12 residues.

V is TRBV6-5 and J is TRBJ2-1; 16 bases align to TRBD2. The length of the CDR3 is 20 residues. CDR1 is MNHEY, CDR2 SVGAGI, per germline. The V gene end was trimmed by 2 bases and the J gene end by 0 bases; junction bases not matched to a gene: 7. The CDR3 region has the DNA TGTGCCAGCAGTTACGACCCCGGGACTAGCGGGGGGGACTCCTACAATGAGCAGTTCTTC. It is translated as CASSYDPGTSGGDSYNEQFF.

In regard to this clonotype: Given a much more abundant clone one base away, this may be a read error. The chain links TRBV11-2 to TRBJ2-1, with no clear D. V was clipped by 5 bases and J by 7 bases, with 18 bases between them. The CDR3 totals 15 residues. Germline-derived CDR1 and CDR2 are SGHAT and FQNNGV. CDR3 DNA: TGTGCCAGCAGCGTAGGCAGGACGGCAGCTAATGAGCAGTTCTTC. Amino acids: CASSVGRTAANEQFF.

The genes are TRBV5-1 and TRBJ1-1; unclear D gene. CDR1 and CDR2 from the germline V gene are SGHRS and YFSETQ. This CDR3 has 11 amino acids. Trimming took 5 bases from V and 4 from J, leaving 6 bases between them. CDR3 loop: CASRGFTEAFF. The CDR3 nucleotides read TGCGCCAGCAGGGGATTCACTGAAGCTTTCTTT.

This clonotype was seen ten or more times. The V and J genes are TRBV5-1 and TRBJ2-3, with D uncertain. The germline CDR1 and CDR2 sequences are SGHRS and YFSETQ. CDR3 length: 14 residues. V lost 9 bases to trimming and J lost 4 bases, with 18 bases between them. CDR3 DNA sequence: TGCGCCACCAGAAGGCTAGACGGAGCAGATACGCAGTATTTT. Translation: CATRRLDGADTQYF.

This clonotype has only one observation. The rearrangement links TRBV20-1 to TRBJ2-7; 11 bases fit TRBD2. The CDR3 covers 15 residues. CDR1 and CDR2 from the germline V gene are DFQATT and SNEGSKA (reference sequence). CDR3 residues: CGRTSGPLGSYEQYF. CDR3 coding DNA: TGCGGACGGACTAGCGGGCCGCTTGGCTCCTACGAGCAGTACTTC.

This clonotype was recorded once. The V gene is TRBV6-6, the J gene TRBJ2-1; D unresolved. The CDR3 loop spans 11 amino acids. Looked up from germline, CDR1 is MNHNY and CDR2 is SVGAGI (reference sequence). The CDR3 loop is CTTELAREQFF. Here the CDR3 DNA reads TGTACCACTGAACTGGCCAGGGAGCAGTTCTTC.

The genes are TRBV12-3 or TRBV12-4 and TRBJ1-4; a possible D gene is TRBD1 (5 bases). The CDR3 consists of 14 residues. Trimming removed 6 bases from V and 6 bases from J, with 14 bases in between. In DNA form, the CDR3 reads TGTGCCAGCAGCGATGACGGAGGGGATGAAAAACTGTTTTTT. This encodes CASSDDGGDEKLFF.

Turning to this clonotype: Being one base from a much bigger clone, this may be a read error. The chain combines TRBV21-1 with TRBJ2-7; TRBD1 was called by the table and not checked on the DNA. TRBV21-1 is designated a pseudogene. CDR3 length: 14 residues. The CDR3 reads CASSSRDRNYGQYF. The CDR3 DNA reads as TGTGCCAGCAGCTCCCGGGACAGGAACTACGGGCAGTACTTC.